The source of this T cell receptor (beta chain) is a study of OX40 agonist ivuxolimab in advanced cancers. Study-level points and caveats: Also present in some nonresponders was a low level of normalized T-cell clonal expansion. Averaged across samples, CD8+ T cells carried more expanded clones than CD4+ did. Clonal expansion was among the lowest in partial responders at 0.1-3.0 mg/kg, especially CD8+.

Turning to this clone: Its matching antigen is unknown.

Clones were sequenced by immunoSEQ multiplex PCR, and TCRdb holds only the in-frame ones, with some missing. This table holds about 73,000 clones, 85% to 90% found once. Blood got drawn at baseline, again on cycle 4 day 1, and then on cycle 7 day 1. V shed 0 bases and J 15 bases; nucleotides not matched to a gene: 8. The CDR3 spans 13 residues. Looked up from germline, CDR1 is LGHNA and CDR2 is YNFKEQ. The source is an adult with an advanced solid tumor such as melanoma, head and neck, liver or kidney cancer. The rearrangement links TRBV4-2 to TRBJ2-1; 7 nucleotides agree with TRBD2. Sequencing was performed on CD4+ or CD8+ T cells sorted from blood, taken in a trial of the OX40 agonist ivuxolimab. CDR3: CASSQELGLVPFF. CDR3 sequence (DNA): TGTGCCAGCAGCCAAGAGCTCGGACTAGTTCCGTTCTTC.